The 11 T cell receptor beta chains listed next were all sequenced from one sample in a study of blood T cells in healthy people across ages (dated by TCRdb to the mid-2010s). Receptor libraries were prepared by 5' RACE. The instrument was an Illumina HiSeq 2500. A second PCR of roughly 7 to 11 cycles was performed with a sample-barcoded 5' primer and a J-beta primer mix. Using fastp trimming at Q25 and MiXCR clonotype assembly, TCRdb reanalyzed the public sequencing data and kept in-frame beta chains. Each entry merges the rows of one CDR3 protein and shows their most common DNA and genes. A total of some 670,000 distinct CDR3 sequences appear in this sample, more than 45% of them only once. The ten largest clonotypes hold approximately 12% of the sample. Sequencing was done on a sample of blood. The origin of the receptors is a woman of 80 years or more in good health.

This chain connects TRBV5-1 to TRBJ2-3, with D possibly matching TRBD2 (5 bases). From germline, CDR1 is SGHRS and CDR2 YFSETQ. The CDR3 runs 17 residues. Trimming removed 5 bases at V and 0 bases at J, with 19 bases between. CDR3 amino acids: CASRGGGSTTSTDTQYF. The CDR3 DNA reads TGCGCCAGCAGGGGTGGTGGGAGTACCACTAGCACAGATACGCAGTATTTT.

The chain joins TRBV6-5 to TRBJ2-7, with TRBD1 matching 9 bases. This CDR3 spans 14 amino acids. With 5 bases clipped from V and 4 bases from J, the junction kept 6 bases outside the gene matches. CDR1 MNHEY and CDR2 SVGAGI come from the germline V gene. Here the CDR3 reads CASSPGQGKYEQYF. The CDR3 nucleotides are TGTGCCAGCAGTCCCGGACAGGGGAAGTACGAGCAGTACTTC.

The sample holds one count of this clonotype. The chain couples TRBV7-2 to TRBJ1-2; possible D gene TRBD1, 6 bases. V shed 2 bases and J shed 7 bases, with 17 bases lying between them. The CDR3 sequence is 15 residues long. Germline V lookup: CDR1 SGHTA, CDR2 FQGNSA. The CDR3 reads CASSLTGGLAGGYTF. The DNA for the CDR3 is TGTGCCAGCAGCTTAACGGGGGGCTTGGCTGGTGGCTACACCTTC.

The chain combines TRBV5-1 with TRBJ1-1; perhaps TRBD1 as D (6 bases). The CDR3 spans 17 residues. In germline, CDR1 is SGHRS, CDR2 YFSETQ. Trimming took off 3 bases at V and 0 bases at J, with 18 bases between the two ends. CDR3 region: CASSSNWRGGLNTEAFF. The DNA of the CDR3 is TGCGCCAGCAGCTCCAATTGGAGGGGGGGCCTGAACACTGAAGCTTTCTTT. Drawing the rest from reference TRBV5-1 and TRBJ1-1, the complete variable domain is KAGVTQTPRYLIKTRGQQVTLSCSPISGHRSVSWYQQTPGQGLQFLFEYFSETQRNKGNFPGRFSGRQFSNSRSEMNVSTLELGDSALYLCASSSNWRGGLNTEAFFGQGTRLTVV.

Only one count was recorded for this clonotype. The chain combines TRBV7-9 with TRBJ1-2; D ambiguous. This CDR3 region has 14 residues. The V end was cut by 3 bases, the J end by 0 bases, with 8 bases between. Germline CDR1 SEHNR, CDR2 FQNEAQ (reference sequence). CDR3 sequence (DNA): TGTGCCAGCAGCTTGGGCAGAGCTAACTATGGCTACACCTTC. This codes for CASSLGRANYGYTF.

V and J are TRBV12-3 or TRBV12-4 and TRBJ2-7, with 8 bases identical to TRBD2. This CDR3 comprises 13 residues. J was trimmed by 3 bases and V by 6 bases; bases with no gene match: 4. The CDR3: CASRPGTSYEQYF. The CDR3 DNA reads TGTGCCAGCAGACCCGGGACTAGCTACGAGCAGTACTTC.

This clonotype was found many times. The chain uses TRBV29-1 and TRBJ2-5; TRBD1 aligns across 7 bases. The CDR3 is made up of 12 amino acids. Germline CDR1 and CDR2: SQVTM and ANQGSEA. V lost 4 bases and J lost 2; bases outside the gene matches: 1. CDR3 DNA: TGCAGCGTTGGACAGGGTCAAGAGACCCAGTACTTC. It is translated as CSVGQGQETQYF.

This chain uses TRBV5-6 with TRBJ2-5; TRBD1 matches 9 bases. The CDR3 is 16 amino acids. Germline V gene data show CDR1 as SGHDT and CDR2 as YYEEEE. After removal of 2 bases from V and 11 bases from J, the junction contained 16 bases not matched to a gene. CDR3 DNA sequence: TGTGCCAGCAGCTTACCGGGACAGGGCTCCTACAATGAGCAGTACTTC. Translation gives CASSLPGQGSYNEQYF.

The rearrangement uses TRBV9 and TRBJ2-1; TRBD1 aligns across 8 bases. The length of the CDR3 is 14 residues. Germline lookup yields CDR1 SGDLS and CDR2 YYNGEE. Losses at the gene ends were 4 bases for V and 9 bases for J; bases not matched to a gene: 9. CDR3 in DNA: TGTGCCAGCAGCCTCAGACAGGGGTGGAGTGAGCAGTTCTTC. This codes for CASSLRQGWSEQFF.

With regard to this clonotype: This may stem from a read error, because a much larger clone lies one nucleotide away. This chain connects TRBV12-3 or TRBV12-4 to TRBJ2-1; 7 bases agree with TRBD1. V lost 6 bases and J lost 10; bases outside the gene matches: 18. The CDR3 runs to 16 residues. Here the CDR3 reads CASSLWGQKAGREQFF. CDR3 in DNA: TGTGCCAGCAGCCTTTGGGGACAGAAAGCCGGAAGGGAGCAGTTCTTC.

This clonotype was counted between two and nine times. The chain employs TRBV3-1 and TRBJ2-1; D ambiguous. This CDR3 spans 13 amino acids. With 3 bases removed from V and 6 bases from J, the gap between germline ends came to 9 bases. Germline V gene sequence: CDR1 LGHDT, CDR2 YNNKEL (reference sequence). CDR3 nucleotide sequence: TGTGCCAGCAGCCATCTGGGGTCCAATGAGCAGTTCTTC. It yields the protein CASSHLGSNEQFF.